The 2 T cell receptor beta chains in this list originate from one sample, sequenced in a study of T-cell memory formation after mild COVID-19. TCRdb re-derived calls from the 5' RACE reads in MiXCR, one entry per CDR3 protein. This table has about half a million distinct CDR3 sequences, over 15% appearing once. Sequenced material: PBMCs or a T cell subset sorted from them (not recorded which). Every receptor here comes from an adult woman who had mild COVID-19 (a few samples of this study predate the infection). Cell type and time point are not known.

This clonotype was recorded at least ten times. The rearrangement joins TRBV12-3 or TRBV12-4 to TRBJ2-2; D gene unclear. Trimming shortened V by 4 bases and J by 5 bases, and 8 bases separated the two germline ends. This CDR3 region has 13 residues. In nucleotides, the CDR3 is TGTGCCAGCAGTTCGAGACGGACCGGGGAGCTGTTTTTT. It encodes CASSSRRTGELFF.

This clonotype was seen more than once but under ten times. The chain combines TRBV29-1 with TRBJ2-1; TRBD2 might be the D (6 bases). Trimming left V 1 base short and J 1 base short, with 17 bases between. Germline V gives CDR1 SQVTM, CDR2 ANQGSEA. The CDR3 loop spans 17 amino acids. This CDR3 is CSVEAYGAGYSYNEQFF. CDR3 in DNA: TGCAGCGTTGAAGCGTATGGGGCGGGGTATTCCTACAATGAGCAGTTCTTC.